Sequencing of this T cell receptor beta chain was carried out in a study of post-analysis software for immune sequencing data. Findings of the study overall: In patients, five TRBV segments were more frequent than in controls, with TRBV5-6, TRBV5-1 and TRBV20-1 among them.

Trimming stripped 5 bases from V and 7 bases from J, with 17 bases between. CDR1 and CDR2 (germline): MNHEY, SMNVEV (reference sequence). This CDR3 has 14 amino acids. As for this clonotype: No antigen is known for it.

TCR beta libraries were prepared from cDNA with unique molecular identifiers. TCRdb redid the calling of the PCR reads with MiXCR, one entry per CDR3 protein. Of hundreds of thousands of distinct CDR3 sequences listed, about 40% are singletons. The sample consisted of blood. The receptor was isolated from a girl aged 10 to 17 with multiple sclerosis. The chain carries TRBV27 and TRBJ2-5; D is perhaps TRBD2 (5 bases). The CDR3 DNA sequence: TGTGCCAGCAGTCCGAGCAGAGGGTCGGTGACCCAGTACTTC. Protein product: CASSPSRGSVTQYF.